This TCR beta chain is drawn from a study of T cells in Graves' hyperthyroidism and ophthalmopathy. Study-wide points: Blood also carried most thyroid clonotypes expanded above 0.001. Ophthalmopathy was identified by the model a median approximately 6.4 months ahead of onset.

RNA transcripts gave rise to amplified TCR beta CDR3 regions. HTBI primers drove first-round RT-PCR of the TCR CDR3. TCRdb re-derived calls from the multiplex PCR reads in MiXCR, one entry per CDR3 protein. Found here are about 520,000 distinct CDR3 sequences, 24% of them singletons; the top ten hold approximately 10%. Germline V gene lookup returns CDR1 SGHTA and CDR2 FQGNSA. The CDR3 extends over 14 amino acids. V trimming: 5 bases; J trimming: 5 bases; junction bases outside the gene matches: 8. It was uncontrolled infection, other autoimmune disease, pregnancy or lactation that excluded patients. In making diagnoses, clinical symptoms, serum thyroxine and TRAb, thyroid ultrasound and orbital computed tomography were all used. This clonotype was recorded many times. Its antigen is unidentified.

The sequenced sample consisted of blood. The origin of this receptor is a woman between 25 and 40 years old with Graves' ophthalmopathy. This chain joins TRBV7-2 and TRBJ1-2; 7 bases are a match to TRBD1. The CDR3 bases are TGTGCCAGCAGCAACCGGCAGGGGGTGTATGGCTACACCTTC. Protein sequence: CASSNRQGVYGYTF.